This T cell receptor beta chain came from a study of technical replicates of blood from a few donors. Some clones are missing from TCRdb's copy, which holds only in-frame ones; the method was immunoSEQ multiplex PCR. The table shows tens of thousands of clones, with around 91% occurring only once. CDR3 length equals 13 residues. CDR1 and CDR2 (germline): SGHTA, FQGNSA. The V and J ends lost 2 bases and 3 bases respectively, with 7 bases between them. What was sequenced was PBMCs. The TCR sequence derives from a human donor in good health. Some clones in this sample may be carry-over from other donors' samples. V and J are TRBV7-2 and TRBJ1-1; D is possibly TRBD1 (6 bases). The CDR3 sequence is CASSLRQDTEAFF. CDR3 sequence (DNA): TGTGCCAGCAGCTTACGACAGGACACTGAAGCTTTCTTT.